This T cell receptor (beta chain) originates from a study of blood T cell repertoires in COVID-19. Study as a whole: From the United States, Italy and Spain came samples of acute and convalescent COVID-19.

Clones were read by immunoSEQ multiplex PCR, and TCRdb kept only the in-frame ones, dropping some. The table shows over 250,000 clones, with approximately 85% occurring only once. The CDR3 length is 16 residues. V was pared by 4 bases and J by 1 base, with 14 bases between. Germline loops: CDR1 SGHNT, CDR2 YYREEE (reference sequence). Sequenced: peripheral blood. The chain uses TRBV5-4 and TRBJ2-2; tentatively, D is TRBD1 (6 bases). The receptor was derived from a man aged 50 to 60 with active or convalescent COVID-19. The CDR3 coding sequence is TGTGCCAGCAGCGCCTTGGGGACACGGAACACCGGGGAGCTGTTTTTT. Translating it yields CASSALGTRNTGELFF.